The entry below describes one T cell receptor beta chain. This entry is derived from a study of cytomegalovirus exposure and HLA in healthy donors. Measured with immunoSEQ multiplex PCR; TCRdb has only the in-frame clones, and not every one. The sample contains more than 140,000 clones, about 89% of which appear only once. The CDR3 is made up of 13 amino acids. The germline V gene encodes CDR1 SGHTA and CDR2 FQGNSA. Between the trimmed V and J ends, which lost 3 bases and 6 bases, there was a span of 11 bases. The sequenced material came from PBMCs. The origin of this receptor is a woman aged 18 to 35 in good health and CMV-seropositive. The rearrangement links TRBV7-2 to TRBJ2-5, with D maybe TRBD2 (6 bases). The CDR3 sequence is CASSLEGRQTQYF. Here the CDR3 DNA reads TGTGCCAGCAGCTTGGAAGGGAGGCAGACCCAGTACTTC.